This T cell receptor (beta chain) emerged from a study of T cells in localized non-small cell lung cancer. The assay was immunoSEQ multiplex PCR, and TCRdb's table has in-frame clones only and misses some. The sample has fewer than 15,000 clones, around 84% seen once. Germline CDR1 is MGHRA and CDR2 is YSYEKL. Losses at the gene ends were 4 bases for V and 0 bases for J; bases not matched to a gene: 0. This CDR3 spans 15 amino acids. This TCR was sampled from a male donor older than 55 with stage I squamous cell lung carcinoma. Sequences were derived from peripheral blood, sampled before any cancer treatment. This chain uses TRBV4-1 with TRBJ2-1, with 10 bases matching TRBD2. CDR3 nucleotide sequence: TGCGCCAGCAGCCCTAGCGGGGGCTCCTACAATGAGCAGTTCTTC. This codes for CASSPSGGSYNEQFF.